Listed here are 12 T cell receptor beta chains from one sample, sequenced in a study of blood T cell repertoires in COVID-19 (TCRdb year 2020). The library was prepared using the immunoSEQ multiplex PCR assay. TCRdb holds this immuneACCESS table with in-frame rearrangements only. Some clones are missing; in checked studies, unresolved V genes explain under half, and the rest has no known cause. This sample has more than 200,000 clones in its table, and about 86% of those were observed once. The leading ten clones occupy roughly 10% of the sample. The sample consisted of peripheral blood. These receptors originate from a woman aged 45 to 65 with COVID-19, enrolled during active disease.

V is TRBV29-1 and J is TRBJ2-4, with a possible D match to TRBD1 (6 bases). V lost 0 bases and J 6 bases, leaving 12 bases between the germline ends. Per the germline V gene, CDR1 is SQVTM and CDR2 is ANQGSEA. The CDR3 is made up of 14 amino acids. Written as DNA, the CDR3 is TGCAGCGTTGAAGATCAATCAGGGGTAAACATTCAGTACTTC. Translated, it gives CSVEDQSGVNIQYF.

The chain's CDR3 is CASSFGGAGNTIYF. The CDR3 DNA follows: TGTGCCAGCAGTTTCGGAGGAGCTGGAAACACCATATATTTT. This chain connects TRBV6-6 to TRBJ1-3; D call uncertain. Between the trimmed V and J ends, which lost 4 bases and 2 bases, there was a span of 9 bases. Germline-derived CDR1 and CDR2 are MNHNY and SVGAGI (reference sequence). CDR3 length: 14 amino acids.

This chain joins TRBV19 and TRBJ1-2, with D unresolved. This CDR3 has 15 amino acids. Germline lookup yields CDR1 LNHDA and CDR2 SQIVND (reference sequence). The V end lost 5 bases, the J end lost 2 bases, and 15 bases lay between the germline ends. In DNA form, the CDR3 reads TGTGCCAGTAGTTTGTCCCGGGGTCGGAACTATGGCTACACCTTC. Translation gives CASSLSRGRNYGYTF.

V usage is TRBV12-3 or TRBV12-4 and J usage is TRBJ1-2, with 8 bases that match TRBD1. The CDR3 has 13 amino acids. With 5 bases clipped from V and 5 bases from J, the junction kept 4 bases outside the gene matches. The CDR3 protein is CASSVQGGYGYTF. CDR3 DNA sequence: TGTGCCAGCAGTGTACAGGGGGGATATGGCTACACCTTC.

The V and J genes are TRBV4-1 and TRBJ2-5, with 12 bases lining up with TRBD2. V lost 5 bases and J lost 5; bases outside the gene matches: 6. The CDR3 has 15 amino acids. The V gene's germline CDR1 is MGHRA and CDR2 YSYEKL. As DNA, the CDR3 is TGCGCCAGCAGCACTAGCGGGGGGATCAGGGAGACCCAGTACTTC. This encodes CASSTSGGIRETQYF.

This chain connects TRBV6-6 to TRBJ2-1; 7 bases are shared with TRBD1. The germline CDR1 and CDR2 sequences are MNHNY and SVGAGI (reference sequence). The V and J ends lost 6 bases and 8 bases, in that order; junction bases with no gene match: 13. This CDR3 comprises 15 residues. CDR3 sequence: CASSPRGDSSDEQFF. CDR3 coding DNA: TGTGCCAGCAGCCCCCGTGGGGACAGTAGCGATGAGCAGTTCTTC.

This clone was seen just once. The V and J genes are TRBV30 and TRBJ1-3; D is unresolved. Germline assignment: CDR1 GTSNPN and CDR2 SVGIG (reference sequence). Trimming cost V 5 bases and J 5 bases, with 13 bases left between them. The CDR3 is made up of 13 amino acids. In DNA form, the CDR3 reads TGTGCCTGGGGTCCGGGGAGAAGAAACACCATATATTTT. Its protein product is CAWGPGRRNTIYF.

As DNA, the CDR3 is TGTGCCAGTATTAAGACAGGGGGCTCCTACAATGAGCAGTTCTTC. Its translation is CASIKTGGSYNEQFF. The chain couples TRBV19 to TRBJ2-1, with TRBD1 identical over 9 bases. V lost 7 bases, J lost 0 bases, and 4 bases stayed unmatched. Germline V gene data show CDR1 as LNHDA and CDR2 as SQIVND (reference sequence). The CDR3 sequence is 15 residues long.

This clone was picked up a small number of times. The chain joins TRBV28 to TRBJ1-2; possible D gene TRBD1, 5 bases. This CDR3 is 15 amino acids long. In germline, CDR1 is MDHEN, CDR2 SYDVKM. V lost 5 bases and J 2 bases, leaving 15 bases between the germline ends. CDR3 bases: TGTGCCAGCAGTCCCATCACGACAGTCAACTATGGCTACACCTTC. Protein sequence: CASSPITTVNYGYTF.

This clone was seen a handful of times. J is TRBJ1-6 and V is TRBV30; D possibly corresponds to TRBD1 (5 bases). Between the trimmed V and J ends, which lost 4 bases and 12 bases, there was a span of 16 bases. CDR1 and CDR2 (germline): GTSNPN, SVGIG (reference sequence). CDR3 length: 13 amino acids. CDR3 in DNA: TGTGCCTGGACAGGGCGCTACCTTGAACCCCTCCACTTT. It is translated as CAWTGRYLEPLHF.

In this sample, this clone turned up once. This chain links TRBV5-4 with TRBJ2-1; 9 positions match TRBD2. The CDR3 has 15 residues. With V trimmed by 2 bases and J by 8 bases, 8 bases remained unmatched. CDR1 SGHNT and CDR2 YYREEE come from the germline V gene (reference sequence). CDR3 sequence: CASSFSGGSWDEQFF. CDR3 bases: TGTGCCAGCAGCTTTAGCGGGGGCTCGTGGGATGAGCAGTTCTTC. The complete variable domain, with remaining parts taken from reference TRBV5-4 and TRBJ2-1, reads ETGVTQSPTHLIKTRGQQVTLRCSSQSGHNTVSWYQQALGQGPQFIFQYYREEENGRGNFPPRFSGLQFPNYSSELNVNALELDDSALYLCASSFSGGSWDEQFFGPGTRLTVL.

V gene TRBV11-2 combines with J gene TRBJ2-5, with 10 bases fitting TRBD1. The junction had 12 bases not matched to a gene; V was cut back by 6 bases and J by 5 bases. There are 16 residues in the CDR3. Looked up from germline, CDR1 is SGHAT and CDR2 is FQNNGV. The CDR3 loop reads CASRPQAPDRGETQYF. CDR3 nucleotide sequence: TGTGCCAGCAGGCCCCAAGCCCCGGACAGGGGGGAGACCCAGTACTTC.